This T cell receptor (beta chain) originates from a study of T cell repertoires in cytomegalovirus infection. About the research overall: Recently identified HLA-C-restricted CMV epitopes were used, and well-studied HLA-B-restricted CMV epitopes were used as well. Both a matching HLA type and CMV infection were indicated by public TCR beta signatures. Notes on the study in general: Based on cumulative public TCR beta family frequency, carriers of CMV plus the relevant HLA were identified. CMV-specific TCR beta clonotypes restricted by HLA-C were the ones dominating the ex vivo response.

TCRdb called the reads again in MiXCR, with one record for every CDR3 protein. The sample has 360,000 or so distinct CDR3 sequences, around a third seen once. Comment on this clonotype: Its antigen is as yet unknown.

The CDR3 has 17 amino acids. The germline V gene encodes CDR1 SGHVS and CDR2 FQNEAQ. V was cut by 5 bases and J by 4 bases, with 23 bases left in between. The specimen was cultured PBMCs, collected from culture after CMV antigen stimulation. The TCR sequence derives from a human donor in good health (CMV status not recorded). Some clones in this sample may be carry-over from other donors' samples. V and J are TRBV7-8 and TRBJ2-5; D could derive from TRBD1 or TRBD2 (6 bases each). In nucleotides, the CDR3 is TGTGCCAGCAGCATGGGGGCGGGACTGGTTGATGGAGAGACCCAGTACTTC. Protein: CASSMGAGLVDGETQYF. The full variable domain, with the rest looked up from reference TRBV7-8 and TRBJ2-5, is GAGVSQSPRYKVAKRGQDVALRCDPISGHVSLFWYQQALGQGPEFLTYFQNEAQLDKSGLPSDRFFAERPEGSVSTLKIQRTQQEDSAVYLCASSMGAGLVDGETQYFGPGTRLLVL.